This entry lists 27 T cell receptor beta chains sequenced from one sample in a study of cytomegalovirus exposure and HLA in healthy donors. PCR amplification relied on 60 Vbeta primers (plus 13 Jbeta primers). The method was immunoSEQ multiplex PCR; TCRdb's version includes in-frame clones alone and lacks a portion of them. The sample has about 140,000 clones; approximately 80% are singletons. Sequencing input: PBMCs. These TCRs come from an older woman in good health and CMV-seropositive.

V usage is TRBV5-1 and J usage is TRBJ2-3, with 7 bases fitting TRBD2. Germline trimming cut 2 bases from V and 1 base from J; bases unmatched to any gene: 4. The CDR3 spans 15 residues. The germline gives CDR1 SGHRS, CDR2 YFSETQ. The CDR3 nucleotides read TGCGCCAGCAGCTTCGAGGGAGGGGGCACAGATACGCAGTATTTT. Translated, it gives CASSFEGGGTDTQYF.

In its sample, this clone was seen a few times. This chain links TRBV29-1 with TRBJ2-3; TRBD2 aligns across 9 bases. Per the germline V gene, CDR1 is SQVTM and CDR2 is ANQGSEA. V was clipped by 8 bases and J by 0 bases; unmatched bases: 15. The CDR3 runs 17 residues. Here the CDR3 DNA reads TGCAGCTCGGGTGCCCTTAGTAGCGGGAGAAGCACAGATACGCAGTATTTT. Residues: CSSGALSSGRSTDTQYF.

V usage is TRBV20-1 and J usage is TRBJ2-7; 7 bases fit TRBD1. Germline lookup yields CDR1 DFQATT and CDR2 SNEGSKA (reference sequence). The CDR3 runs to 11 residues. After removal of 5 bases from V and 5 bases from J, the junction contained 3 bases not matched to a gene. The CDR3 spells CSAYRGHEQYF. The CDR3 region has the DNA TGCAGTGCTTACAGGGGTCACGAGCAGTACTTC.

DNA of the CDR3: TGTGCTAGTGGCCTCGGGACAACACTCTATAGCAATCAGCCCCAGCATTTT. It yields the protein CASGLGTTLYSNQPQHF. The chain links TRBV12-5 to TRBJ1-5, with D perhaps TRBD1 (6 bases). The V end was cut by 6 bases, the J end by 0 bases, with 18 bases between. In germline, CDR1 is LGHNT, CDR2 FRNRAP. The length of the CDR3 is 17 residues.

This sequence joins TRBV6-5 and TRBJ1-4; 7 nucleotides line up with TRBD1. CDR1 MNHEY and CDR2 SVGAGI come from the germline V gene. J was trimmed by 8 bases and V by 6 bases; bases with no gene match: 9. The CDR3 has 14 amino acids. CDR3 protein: CASSPTGAREKLFF. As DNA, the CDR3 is TGTGCCAGCAGCCCTACAGGGGCAAGGGAAAAACTGTTTTTT.

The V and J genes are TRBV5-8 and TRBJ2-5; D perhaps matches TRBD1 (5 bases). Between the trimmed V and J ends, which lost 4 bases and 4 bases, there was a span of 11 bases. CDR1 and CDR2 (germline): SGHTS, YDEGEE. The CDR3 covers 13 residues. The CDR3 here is CASSPPGIETQYF. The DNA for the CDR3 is TGTGCCAGCAGCCCCCCAGGGATAGAGACCCAGTACTTC.

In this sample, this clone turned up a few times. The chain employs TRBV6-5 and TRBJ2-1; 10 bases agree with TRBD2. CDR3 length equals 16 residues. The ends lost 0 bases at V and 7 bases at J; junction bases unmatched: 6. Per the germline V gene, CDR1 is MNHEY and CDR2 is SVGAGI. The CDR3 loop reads CASSYSIAGGQNEQFF. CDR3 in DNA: TGTGCCAGCAGTTACTCGATAGCGGGAGGTCAGAATGAGCAGTTCTTC.

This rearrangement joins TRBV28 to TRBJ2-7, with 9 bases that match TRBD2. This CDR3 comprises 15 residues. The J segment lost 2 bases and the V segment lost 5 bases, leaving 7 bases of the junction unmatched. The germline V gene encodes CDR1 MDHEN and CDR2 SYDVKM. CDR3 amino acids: CASSMGLALPYEQYF. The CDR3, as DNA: TGTGCCAGCAGTATGGGACTAGCACTTCCCTACGAGCAGTACTTC.

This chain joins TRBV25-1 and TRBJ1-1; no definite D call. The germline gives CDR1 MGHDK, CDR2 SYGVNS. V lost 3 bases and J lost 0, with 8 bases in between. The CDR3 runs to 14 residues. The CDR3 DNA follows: TGTGCCAGCAGTGACCGGGGAATGAACACTGAAGCTTTCTTT. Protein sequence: CASSDRGMNTEAFF.

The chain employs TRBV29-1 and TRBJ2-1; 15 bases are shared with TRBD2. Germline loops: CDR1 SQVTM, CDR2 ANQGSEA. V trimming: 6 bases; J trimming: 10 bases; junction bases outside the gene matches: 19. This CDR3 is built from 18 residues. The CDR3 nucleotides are TGCAGCGTAGTTACAGGGGTAAGGACTAGCGGGAGGGCCGGGGAGCAGTTCTTC. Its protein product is CSVVTGVRTSGRAGEQFF.

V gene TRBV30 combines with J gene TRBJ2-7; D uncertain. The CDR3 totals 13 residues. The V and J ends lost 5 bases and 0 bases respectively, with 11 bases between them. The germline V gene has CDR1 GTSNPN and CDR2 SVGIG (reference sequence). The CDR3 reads CAWRGAHSYEQYF. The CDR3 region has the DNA TGTGCCTGGCGCGGAGCACACTCCTACGAGCAGTACTTC.

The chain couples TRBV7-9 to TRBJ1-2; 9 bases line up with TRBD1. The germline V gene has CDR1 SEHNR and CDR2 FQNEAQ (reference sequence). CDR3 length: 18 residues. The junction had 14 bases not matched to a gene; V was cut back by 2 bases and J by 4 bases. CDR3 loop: CASSLPGQGRPPSYGYTF. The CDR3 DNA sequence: TGTGCCAGCAGCTTACCAGGACAGGGGAGGCCCCCAAGCTATGGCTACACCTTC. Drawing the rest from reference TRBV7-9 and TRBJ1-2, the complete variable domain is DTGVSQNPRHKITKRGQNVTFRCDPISEHNRLYWYRQTLGQGPEFLTYFQNEAQLEKSRLLSDRFSAERPKGSFSTLEIQRTEQGDSAMYLCASSLPGQGRPPSYGYTFGSGTRLTVV.

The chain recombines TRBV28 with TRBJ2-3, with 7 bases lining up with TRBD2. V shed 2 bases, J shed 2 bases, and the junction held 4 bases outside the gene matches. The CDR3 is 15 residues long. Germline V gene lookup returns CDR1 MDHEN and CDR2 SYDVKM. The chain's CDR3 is CASSLVSGFTDTQYF. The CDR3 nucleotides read TGTGCCAGCAGTTTAGTTAGCGGGTTCACAGATACGCAGTATTTT. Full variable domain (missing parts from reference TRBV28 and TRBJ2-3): DVKVTQSSRYLVKRTGEKVFLECVQDMDHENMFWYRQDPGLGLRLIYFSYDVKMKEKGDIPEGYSVSREKKERFSLILESASTNQTSMYLCASSLVSGFTDTQYFGPGTRLTVL.

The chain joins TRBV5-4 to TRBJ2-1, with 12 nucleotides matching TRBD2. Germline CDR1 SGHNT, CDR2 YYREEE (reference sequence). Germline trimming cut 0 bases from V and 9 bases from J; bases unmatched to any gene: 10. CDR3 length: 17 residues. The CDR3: CASSLGARLAGEGEQFF. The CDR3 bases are TGTGCCAGCAGCTTGGGGGCGAGACTAGCGGGAGAGGGTGAGCAGTTCTTC. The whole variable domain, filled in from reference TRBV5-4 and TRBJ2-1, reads ETGVTQSPTHLIKTRGQQVTLRCSSQSGHNTVSWYQQALGQGPQFIFQYYREEENGRGNFPPRFSGLQFPNYSSELNVNALELDDSALYLCASSLGARLAGEGEQFFGPGTRLTVL.

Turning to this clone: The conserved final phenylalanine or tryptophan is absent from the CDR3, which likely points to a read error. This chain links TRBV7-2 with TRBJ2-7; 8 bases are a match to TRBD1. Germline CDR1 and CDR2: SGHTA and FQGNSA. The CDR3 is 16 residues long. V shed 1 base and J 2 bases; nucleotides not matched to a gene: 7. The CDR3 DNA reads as TGTGCCAGCAGCTTAGAAGGCAGGGGGCTTACCTACGAGCAGTACCTC. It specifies CASSLEGRGLTYEQYL.

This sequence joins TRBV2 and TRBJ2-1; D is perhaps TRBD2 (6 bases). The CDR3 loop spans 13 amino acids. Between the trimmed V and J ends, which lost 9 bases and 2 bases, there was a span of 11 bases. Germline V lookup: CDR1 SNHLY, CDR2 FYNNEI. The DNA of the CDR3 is TGTGCCAGTCGGGCTAGCGCCTACAATGAGCAGTTCTTC. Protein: CASRASAYNEQFF. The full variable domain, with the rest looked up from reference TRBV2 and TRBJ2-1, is EPEVTQTPSHQVTQMGQEVILRCVPISNHLYFYWYRQILGQKVEFLVSFYNNEISEKSEIFDDQFSVERPDGSNFTLKIRSTKLEDSAMYFCASRASAYNEQFFGPGTRLTVL.

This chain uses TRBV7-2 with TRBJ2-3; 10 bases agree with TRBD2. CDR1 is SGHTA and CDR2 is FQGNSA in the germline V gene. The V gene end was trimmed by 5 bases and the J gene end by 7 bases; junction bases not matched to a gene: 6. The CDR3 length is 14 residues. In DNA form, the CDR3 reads TGTGCCAGCAGCCCACGGACTAGCGGTTATACGCAGTATTTT. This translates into CASSPRTSGYTQYF.

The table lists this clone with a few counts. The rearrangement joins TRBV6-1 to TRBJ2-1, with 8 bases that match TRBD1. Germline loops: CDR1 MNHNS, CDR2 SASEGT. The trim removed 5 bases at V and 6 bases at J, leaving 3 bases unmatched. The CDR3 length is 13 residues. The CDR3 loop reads CASSRQGLNEQFF. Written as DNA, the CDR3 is TGTGCCAGCAGTCGACAGGGGCTCAATGAGCAGTTCTTC.

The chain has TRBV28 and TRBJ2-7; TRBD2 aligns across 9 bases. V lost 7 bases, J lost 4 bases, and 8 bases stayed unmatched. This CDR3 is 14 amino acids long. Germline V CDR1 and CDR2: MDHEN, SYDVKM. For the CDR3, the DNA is TGTGCCAGCATGGTAGCGGGAGTAAAATACGAGCAGTACTTC. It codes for CASMVAGVKYEQYF.

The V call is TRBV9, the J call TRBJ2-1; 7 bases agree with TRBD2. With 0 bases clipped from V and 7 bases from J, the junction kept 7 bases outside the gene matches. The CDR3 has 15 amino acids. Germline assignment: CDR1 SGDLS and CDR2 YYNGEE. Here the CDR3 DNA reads TGTGCCAGCAGCGTAGTGGGACGGGGGGTTAATGAGCAGTTCTTC. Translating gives CASSVVGRGVNEQFF.

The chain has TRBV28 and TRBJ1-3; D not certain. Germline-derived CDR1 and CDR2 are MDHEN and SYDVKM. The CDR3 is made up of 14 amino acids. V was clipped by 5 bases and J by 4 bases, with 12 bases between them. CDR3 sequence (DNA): TGTGCCAGCAGTCAAGCGGGAGAAGGAAACACCATATATTTT. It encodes CASSQAGEGNTIYF.

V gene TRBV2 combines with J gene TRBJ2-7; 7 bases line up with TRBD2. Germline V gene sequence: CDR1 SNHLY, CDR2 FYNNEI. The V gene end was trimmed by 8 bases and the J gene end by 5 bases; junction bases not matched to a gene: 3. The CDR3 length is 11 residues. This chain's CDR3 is CASGRGHEQYF. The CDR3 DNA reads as TGTGCCAGCGGGAGGGGACACGAGCAGTACTTC.

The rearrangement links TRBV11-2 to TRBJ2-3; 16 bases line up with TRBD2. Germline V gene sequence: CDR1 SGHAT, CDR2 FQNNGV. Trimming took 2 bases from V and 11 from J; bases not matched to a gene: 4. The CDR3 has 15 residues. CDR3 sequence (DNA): TGTGCCAGCAGCTTACCGGGACTAGCGGGGGGGTGGCAGTATTTT. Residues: CASSLPGLAGGWQYF.

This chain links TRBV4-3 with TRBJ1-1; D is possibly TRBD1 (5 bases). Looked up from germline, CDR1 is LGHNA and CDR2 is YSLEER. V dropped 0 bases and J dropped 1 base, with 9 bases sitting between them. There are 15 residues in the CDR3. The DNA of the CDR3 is TGCGCCAGCAGCCAAGATTTGGGGGGGAACACTGAAGCTTTCTTT. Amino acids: CASSQDLGGNTEAFF.

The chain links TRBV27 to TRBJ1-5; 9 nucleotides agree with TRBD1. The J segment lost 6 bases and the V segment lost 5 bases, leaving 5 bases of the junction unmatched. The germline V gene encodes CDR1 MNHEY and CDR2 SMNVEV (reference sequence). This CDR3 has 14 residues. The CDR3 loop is CASSLRDRVQPQHF. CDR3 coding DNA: TGTGCCAGCAGTCTCCGGGACAGGGTTCAGCCCCAGCATTTT.

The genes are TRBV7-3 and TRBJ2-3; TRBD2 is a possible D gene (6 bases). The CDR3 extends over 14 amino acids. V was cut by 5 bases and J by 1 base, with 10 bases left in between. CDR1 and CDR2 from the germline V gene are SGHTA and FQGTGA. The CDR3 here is CASSGGTGTDTQYF. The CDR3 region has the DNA TGTGCCAGCAGCGGCGGGACCGGCACAGATACGCAGTATTTT.

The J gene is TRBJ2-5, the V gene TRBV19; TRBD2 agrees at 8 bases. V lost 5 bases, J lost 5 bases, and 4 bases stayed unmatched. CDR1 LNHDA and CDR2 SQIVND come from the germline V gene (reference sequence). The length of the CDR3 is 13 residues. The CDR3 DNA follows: TGTGCCAGTAGTGCGACTAGCGTGGAGACCCAGTACTTC. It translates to CASSATSVETQYF.